This T cell receptor beta chain is from a study of cytomegalovirus exposure and HLA in healthy donors. PCR involved 60 Vbeta and 13 Jbeta primers. Method: immunoSEQ multiplex PCR; TCRdb's copy keeps in-frame clones and lacks some. This sample has about 200,000 clones; approximately 80% occur once, and the top ten carry less than 4.5%. Between the trimmed V and J ends, which lost 0 bases and 0 bases, there was a span of 6 bases. Per the germline V gene, CDR1 is SGDLS and CDR2 is YYNGEE. There are 14 residues in the CDR3. The sequence was obtained from a male donor in good health and CMV-seronegative. Material: PBMCs. This sequence joins TRBV9 and TRBJ1-1; D unclear. CDR3 DNA: TGTGCCAGCAGCGTAGACACCCTGAACACTGAAGCTTTCTTT. Translating it yields CASSVDTLNTEAFF. Drawing the rest from reference TRBV9 and TRBJ1-1, the complete variable domain is DSGVTQTPKHLITATGQRVTLRCSPRSGDLSVYWYQQSLDQGLQFLIQYYNGEERAKGNILERFSAQQFPDLHSELNLSSLELGDSALYFCASSVDTLNTEAFFGQGTRLTVV.